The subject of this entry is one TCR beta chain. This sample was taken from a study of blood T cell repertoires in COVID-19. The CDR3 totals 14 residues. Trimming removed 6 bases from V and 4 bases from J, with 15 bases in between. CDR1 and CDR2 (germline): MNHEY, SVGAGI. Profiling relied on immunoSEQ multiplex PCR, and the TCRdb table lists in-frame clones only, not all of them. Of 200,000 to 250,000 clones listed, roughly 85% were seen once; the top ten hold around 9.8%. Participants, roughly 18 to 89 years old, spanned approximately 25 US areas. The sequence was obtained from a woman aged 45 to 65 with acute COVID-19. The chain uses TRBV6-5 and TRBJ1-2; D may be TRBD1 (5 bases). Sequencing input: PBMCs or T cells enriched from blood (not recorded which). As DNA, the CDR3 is TGTGCCAGCAGCCGAGGGGAGGAGGTCTATGGCTACACCTTC. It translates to CASSRGEEVYGYTF.